This T cell receptor beta chain was captured in a study of CD8 T cells in Susac syndrome. Study-wide findings and caveats: Expansion of Susac CD8+ clones peaked in TEMRA cells and in active patients.

RNA in amounts of roughly 0.5 to 1 ug was reverse transcribed with random hexamers. TCRdb passed the immunoSEQ multiplex PCR reads through MiXCR, listing each CDR3 protein once. Among around 150,000 distinct CDR3 sequences, 85% to 95% were seen once, and the ten largest hold roughly 0.2%. The V end lost 5 bases, the J end lost 0 bases, and 11 bases lay between the germline ends. CDR3 length: 15 residues. Looked up from germline, CDR1 is LNHDA and CDR2 is SQIVND (reference sequence). A note on this clonotype: Its antigen remains unknown.

TEMRA cells were FACS-enriched, while CD8+ and CD4+ T cells were negatively isolated. The receptor was isolated from a human donor with Susac syndrome. The chain has TRBV19 and TRBJ2-1, with D tentatively TRBD2 (6 bases). The sample comprised CD8+ T cells from PBMCs. CDR3 sequence: CASSPDYSSYNEQFF. CDR3 DNA: TGTGCCAGTAGTCCGGACTATAGCTCCTACAATGAGCAGTTCTTC.